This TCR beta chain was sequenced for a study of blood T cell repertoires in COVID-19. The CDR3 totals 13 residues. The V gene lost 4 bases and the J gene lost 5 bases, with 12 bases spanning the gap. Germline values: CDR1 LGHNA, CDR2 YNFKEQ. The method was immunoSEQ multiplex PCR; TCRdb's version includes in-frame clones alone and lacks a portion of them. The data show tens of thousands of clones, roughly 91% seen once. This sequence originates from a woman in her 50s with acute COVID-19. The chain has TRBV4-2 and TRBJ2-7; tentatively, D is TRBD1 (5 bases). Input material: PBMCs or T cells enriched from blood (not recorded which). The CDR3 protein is CASSRPGPNEQYF. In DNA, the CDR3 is TGTGCCAGCAGCCGGCCAGGGCCCAACGAGCAGTACTTC.